These T cell receptor beta chains were read from a single sample in a study of molecular identifiers for immune sequencing clone quantification. TCRdb itself ran the PCR reads through MiXCR, one entry per CDR3 protein. The profile shows over 600,000 distinct CDR3 sequences, just under 20% of them singletons. What was sequenced was naive CD8+ T cells from blood, with Jurkat cell RNA spiked in. The source is a human donor in good health. Some libraries in this study had Jurkat cell RNA spiked in. Both conserved end residues are part of each CDR3. A D gene is named only where the DNA matches it firmly. Size values are once, few and many counts, or a class for expanded clones, and some rows have none.

CDR3 protein: CASSLRTQPPMNTEAFF; CDR3 DNA: TGTGCCAGCAGCCTACGGACCCAGCCACCAATGAACACTGAAGCTTTCTTT; D gene: -; V gene: TRBV6-5; clone size: -; J gene: TRBJ1-1
CDR3 protein: CASSYGGIEAFF; CDR3 DNA: TGTGCCAGCAGTTACGGGGGGATTGAAGCTTTCTTT; D gene: -; V gene: TRBV6-5; clone size: -; J gene: TRBJ1-1
CDR3 protein: CASSLNRQGASEKLFF; CDR3 DNA: TGCGCCAGCAGCCTAAACCGACAGGGAGCCTCGGAAAAACTGTTTTTT; D gene: TRBD1; V gene: TRBV5-1; clone size: many; J gene: TRBJ1-4
CDR3 protein: CAWSGYTYEQYF; CDR3 DNA: TGTGCCTGGAGTGGGTACACCTACGAGCAGTACTTC; D gene: -; V gene: TRBV30; clone size: many; J gene: TRBJ2-7
CDR3 protein: CASSLYGTATYGYTF; CDR3 DNA: TGTGCCAGCAGCTTGTATGGGACAGCGACATATGGCTACACCTTC; D gene: TRBD1; V gene: TRBV5-4; clone size: -; J gene: TRBJ1-2
CDR3 protein: CASKAGSNEQFF; CDR3 DNA: TGCGCCAGCAAAGCTGGGTCCAATGAGCAGTTCTTC; D gene: -; V gene: TRBV5-1; clone size: many; J gene: TRBJ2-1
CDR3 protein: CSGLEENEQFF; CDR3 DNA: TGCAGCGGCCTAGAGGAGAATGAGCAGTTCTTC; D gene: -; V gene: TRBV29-1; clone size: many; J gene: TRBJ2-1
CDR3 protein: CASSGGHYYEQYF; CDR3 DNA: TGTGCCAGCAGTGGGGGACATTATTACGAGCAGTACTTC; D gene: -; V gene: TRBV25-1; clone size: -; J gene: TRBJ2-7
CDR3 protein: CASSYSGTEQFF; CDR3 DNA: TGCGCCAGCAGCTATAGCGGGACGGAGCAGTTCTTC; D gene: TRBD2; V gene: TRBV5-1; clone size: many; J gene: TRBJ2-1
CDR3 protein: CASSATNSYEQYF; CDR3 DNA: TGCGCCAGCAGCGCGACTAACTCCTACGAGCAGTACTTC; D gene: -; V gene: TRBV10-1; clone size: few; J gene: TRBJ2-7
CDR3 protein: CSARGTSGTYEQYF; CDR3 DNA: TGCAGTGCTAGGGGGACTAGCGGGACCTACGAGCAGTACTTC; D gene: TRBD2; V gene: TRBV20-1; clone size: many; J gene: TRBJ2-7
CDR3 protein: CASSDQRGYNEQFF; CDR3 DNA: TGTGCCAGCAGTGACCAGCGGGGCTACAATGAGCAGTTCTTC; D gene: TRBD2; V gene: TRBV2; clone size: -; J gene: TRBJ2-1
CDR3 protein: CASREGYRDTEAFF; CDR3 DNA: TGTGCCAGCAGGGAAGGGTACAGGGACACTGAAGCTTTCTTT; D gene: -; V gene: TRBV2; clone size: many; J gene: TRBJ1-1
CDR3 protein: CASRTRIPGLAGRETQYF; CDR3 DNA: TGTGCCAGCAGAACAAGGATACCGGGACTAGCCGGCCGGGAGACCCAGTACTTC; D gene: TRBD2; V gene: TRBV6-6; clone size: many; J gene: TRBJ2-5
CDR3 protein: CASTTTELGSNTGELFF; CDR3 DNA: TGTGCCAGCACCACGACAGAACTGGGATCTAACACCGGGGAGCTGTTTTTT; D gene: -; V gene: TRBV7-9; clone size: few; J gene: TRBJ2-2
CDR3 protein: CASSYRSGRAHTGELFF; CDR3 DNA: TGTGCCAGCAGTTACCGTAGCGGGAGGGCGCACACCGGGGAGCTGTTTTTT; D gene: TRBD2; V gene: TRBV6-2/TRBV6-3; clone size: many; J gene: TRBJ2-2
CDR3 protein: CASSVGVLQETQYF; CDR3 DNA: TGTGCCAGCAGCGTGGGGGTACTCCAAGAGACCCAGTACTTC; D gene: -; V gene: TRBV9; clone size: many; J gene: TRBJ2-5
CDR3 protein: CASKGYSGPTTWGDTQYF; CDR3 DNA: TGTGCCAGCAAAGGGTATAGCGGGCCAACCACATGGGGGGATACGCAGTATTTT; D gene: TRBD2; V gene: TRBV27; clone size: many; J gene: TRBJ2-3
CDR3 protein: CASSPHVGGFGGELFF; CDR3 DNA: TGTGCCAGCAGCCCCCACGTCGGGGGGTTTGGCGGGGAGCTGTTTTTT; D gene: TRBD2; V gene: TRBV3-1; clone size: few; J gene: TRBJ2-2
CDR3 protein: CASSYIQGSTDTQYF; CDR3 DNA: TGTGCCAGCAGTTACATACAGGGCTCCACAGATACGCAGTATTTT; D gene: -; V gene: TRBV6-5; clone size: many; J gene: TRBJ2-3
CDR3 protein: CASSLQGASNQPQHF; CDR3 DNA: TGTGCCAGCAGTCTACAGGGAGCTAGCAATCAGCCCCAGCATTTT; D gene: -; V gene: TRBV6-2/TRBV6-3; clone size: -; J gene: TRBJ1-5
CDR3 protein: CATSGLQETQYF; CDR3 DNA: TGTGCCACCTCAGGGCTCCAAGAGACCCAGTACTTC; D gene: -; V gene: TRBV7-9; clone size: few; J gene: TRBJ2-5
CDR3 protein: CASSLTGTADTQYF; CDR3 DNA: TGTGCCAGCAGCTTAACCGGGACCGCAGATACGCAGTATTTT; D gene: -; V gene: TRBV7-9; clone size: -; J gene: TRBJ2-3
CDR3 protein: CASSPGTSGLRWNEQFF; CDR3 DNA: TGTGCCAGCAGTCCGGGGACTAGCGGGTTGAGATGGAATGAGCAGTTCTTC; D gene: TRBD2; V gene: TRBV7-9; clone size: few; J gene: TRBJ2-1
CDR3 protein: CASNDGRRPGGRF; CDR3 DNA: TGTGCCAGCAATGATGGGAGGCGGCCAGGGGGCCGCTTC; D gene: TRBD1; V gene: TRBV2; clone size: -; J gene: TRBJ2-7
CDR3 protein: CASSPTSASTDTQYF; CDR3 DNA: TGTGCCAGCAGTCCGACTAGCGCCAGCACAGATACGCAGTATTTT; D gene: TRBD2; V gene: TRBV6-5; clone size: many; J gene: TRBJ2-3
CDR3 protein: CASSQTGYNSPLHF; CDR3 DNA: TGTGCCAGCAGTCAAACAGGGTATAATTCACCCCTCCACTTT; D gene: -; V gene: TRBV7-9; clone size: many; J gene: TRBJ1-6
CDR3 protein: CASSLGLGTSADTQYF; CDR3 DNA: TGTGCCAGCAGCTTAGGTCTCGGGACTAGCGCAGATACGCAGTATTTT; D gene: TRBD2; V gene: TRBV7-6; clone size: many; J gene: TRBJ2-3
CDR3 protein: CASSLSDSLSETQYF; CDR3 DNA: TGTGCCAGCAGTTTGAGTGACTCCCTTTCAGAGACCCAGTACTTC; D gene: -; V gene: TRBV12-3/TRBV12-4; clone size: few; J gene: TRBJ2-5
CDR3 protein: CASSPLGQGRYEQYF; CDR3 DNA: TGTGCCAGCAGCCCTCTGGGACAGGGGCGATACGAGCAGTACTTC; D gene: TRBD1; V gene: TRBV7-2; clone size: -; J gene: TRBJ2-7
CDR3 protein: CASSIGGRSYPNEQYF; CDR3 DNA: TGTGCCAGTAGTATAGGCGGGAGGTCCTACCCTAACGAGCAGTACTTC; D gene: TRBD2; V gene: TRBV19; clone size: -; J gene: TRBJ2-7
CDR3 protein: CSVELAGGSYEQYF; CDR3 DNA: TGCAGCGTTGAACTAGCGGGCGGGTCCTACGAGCAGTACTTC; D gene: TRBD2; V gene: TRBV29-1; clone size: many; J gene: TRBJ2-7
CDR3 protein: CSAMEEGVGNQPQHF; CDR3 DNA: TGCAGTGCTATGGAGGAGGGGGTGGGCAATCAGCCCCAGCATTTT; D gene: -; V gene: TRBV20-1; clone size: many; J gene: TRBJ1-5
CDR3 protein: CASSPSGAETGRAFF; CDR3 DNA: TGTGCCAGCAGCCCGTCGGGGGCTGAAACGGGGCGAGCTTTCTTT; D gene: -; V gene: TRBV7-8; clone size: many; J gene: TRBJ1-1
CDR3 protein: CASSTSGTVPYNEQFF; CDR3 DNA: TGTGCCAGCAGTACCTCCGGGACAGTCCCCTACAATGAGCAGTTCTTC; D gene: TRBD1; V gene: TRBV27; clone size: -; J gene: TRBJ2-1
CDR3 protein: CASGLDTGTALEQYF; CDR3 DNA: TGTGCTAGTGGTTTGGACACCGGGACCGCCCTCGAGCAGTACTTC; D gene: -; V gene: TRBV12-5; clone size: many; J gene: TRBJ2-7
CDR3 protein: CASSYEYYEQYF; CDR3 DNA: TGTGCCAGCAGTTACGAGTACTACGAGCAGTACTTC; D gene: -; V gene: TRBV6-2/TRBV6-3; clone size: many; J gene: TRBJ2-7
CDR3 protein: CATRGGQGTEAFF; CDR3 DNA: TGTGCCACCAGAGGAGGACAGGGGACTGAAGCTTTCTTT; D gene: TRBD1; V gene: TRBV24-1; clone size: many; J gene: TRBJ1-1
CDR3 protein: CASSYSGPQPQTQYF; CDR3 DNA: TGTGCCAGCAGCTATTCTGGGCCACAGCCCCAGACCCAGTACTTC; D gene: -; V gene: TRBV6-2/TRBV6-3; clone size: -; J gene: TRBJ2-5
CDR3 protein: CAWVDSSYEQYF; CDR3 DNA: TGTGCCTGGGTGGACAGCTCCTACGAGCAGTACTTC; D gene: -; V gene: TRBV30; clone size: many; J gene: TRBJ2-7
CDR3 protein: CASSPPGSNEQFF; CDR3 DNA: TGTGCCAGCAGCCCACCCGGCAGCAATGAGCAGTTCTTC; D gene: -; V gene: TRBV14; clone size: many; J gene: TRBJ2-1
CDR3 protein: CASSLLKGIDTDTQYF; CDR3 DNA: TGTGCCAGCAGCTTATTGAAAGGGATAGACACAGATACGCAGTATTTT; D gene: -; V gene: TRBV13; clone size: many; J gene: TRBJ2-3
CDR3 protein: CAWSDRSNQPQHF; CDR3 DNA: TGTGCCTGGAGTGATCGTAGCAATCAGCCCCAGCATTTT; D gene: -; V gene: TRBV30; clone size: -; J gene: TRBJ1-5
CDR3 protein: CASSLAGDYNEQFF; CDR3 DNA: TGTGCCAGCAGCTTAGCGGGGGACTACAATGAGCAGTTCTTC; D gene: TRBD2; V gene: TRBV5-1; clone size: many; J gene: TRBJ2-1
CDR3 protein: CASSLEVQLVNSPLHF; CDR3 DNA: TGCGCCAGCAGCTTGGAGGTACAGCTTGTGAATTCACCCCTCCACTTT; D gene: -; V gene: TRBV5-1; clone size: many; J gene: TRBJ1-6
CDR3 protein: CASSLWGRGSTDTQYF; CDR3 DNA: TGTGCCAGCAGCTTGTGGGGCAGGGGTAGCACAGATACGCAGTATTTT; D gene: -; V gene: TRBV13; clone size: many; J gene: TRBJ2-3
CDR3 protein: CASRSGTLNTGELFF; CDR3 DNA: TGTGCCAGCAGATCCGGGACACTCAACACCGGGGAGCTGTTTTTT; D gene: -; V gene: TRBV7-9; clone size: many; J gene: TRBJ2-2
CDR3 protein: CASSQDLGTGGARANSPLHF; CDR3 DNA: TGTGCCAGCAGCCAAGATCTAGGGACAGGGGGCGCAAGAGCGAATTCACCCCTCCACTTT; D gene: TRBD1; V gene: TRBV3-1; clone size: few; J gene: TRBJ1-6
CDR3 protein: CASSPSGGGETQYF; CDR3 DNA: TGTGCCAGCAGCCCCTCCGGGGGAGGGGAGACCCAGTACTTC; D gene: TRBD2; V gene: TRBV6-5; clone size: -; J gene: TRBJ2-5
CDR3 protein: CSVVPLKGGEETQYF; CDR3 DNA: TGCAGCGTTGTGCCCCTCAAGGGGGGGGAGGAGACCCAGTACTTC; D gene: -; V gene: TRBV29-1; clone size: many; J gene: TRBJ2-5
CDR3 protein: CASREREKVGELFF; CDR3 DNA: TGTGCCAGCCGTGAGCGGGAGAAGGTCGGGGAGCTGTTTTTT; D gene: TRBD2; V gene: TRBV11-3; clone size: few; J gene: TRBJ2-2
CDR3 protein: CASRNTENYGYTF; CDR3 DNA: TGTGCCAGCAGGAACACAGAGAACTATGGCTACACCTTC; D gene: -; V gene: TRBV2; clone size: many; J gene: TRBJ1-2